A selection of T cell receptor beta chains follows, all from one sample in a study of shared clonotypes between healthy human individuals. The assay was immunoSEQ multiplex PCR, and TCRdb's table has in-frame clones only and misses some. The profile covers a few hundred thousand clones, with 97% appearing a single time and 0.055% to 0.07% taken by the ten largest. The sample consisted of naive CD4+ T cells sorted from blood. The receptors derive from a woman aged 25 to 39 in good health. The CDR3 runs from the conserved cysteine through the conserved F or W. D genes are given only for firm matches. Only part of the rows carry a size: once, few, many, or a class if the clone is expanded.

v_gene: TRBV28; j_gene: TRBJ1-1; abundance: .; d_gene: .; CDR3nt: TGTGCCAGCAGTCCCTCCGGGGCAAGGAACACTGAAGCTTTCTTT; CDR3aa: CASSPSGARNTEAFF
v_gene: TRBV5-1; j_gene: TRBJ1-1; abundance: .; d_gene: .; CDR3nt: TGCGCCAGCAGCTTGCTCGGCCGGGGGAAGAACACTGAAGCTTTCTTT; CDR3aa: CASSLLGRGKNTEAFF
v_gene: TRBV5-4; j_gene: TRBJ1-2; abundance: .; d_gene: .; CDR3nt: TGTGCCAGCAGCTTGGCGATGGAGGCGGGGGCTGGCTACACCTTC; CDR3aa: CASSLAMEAGAGYTF
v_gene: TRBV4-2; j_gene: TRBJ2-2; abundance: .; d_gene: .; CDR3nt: TGTGCCAGCAGCCAACACCCCTCCGGGAGTCGGAACACCGGGGAGCTGTTTTTT; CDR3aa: CASSQHPSGSRNTGELFF
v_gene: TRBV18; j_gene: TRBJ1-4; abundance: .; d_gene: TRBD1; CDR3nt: TGTGCCAGCTCGCCTTCCCTGGGACAGGAAAAACTGTTTTTT; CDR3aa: CASSPSLGQEKLFF
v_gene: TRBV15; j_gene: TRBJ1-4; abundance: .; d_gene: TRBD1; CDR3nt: TGTGCCACCAGCAGTTACGGGACAGCGGAAAAACTGTTTTTT; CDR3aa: CATSSYGTAEKLFF
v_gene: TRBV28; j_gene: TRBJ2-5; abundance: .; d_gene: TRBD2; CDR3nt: TGTGCCAGCAGTCAGGGTCTAGCGGGCGAAGAGACCCAGTACTTC; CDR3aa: CASSQGLAGEETQYF
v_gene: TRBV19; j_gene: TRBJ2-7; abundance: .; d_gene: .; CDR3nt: TGTGCCAGTAGTATCCGACCCGGGACCTCCTACGAGCAGTACTTC; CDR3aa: CASSIRPGTSYEQYF
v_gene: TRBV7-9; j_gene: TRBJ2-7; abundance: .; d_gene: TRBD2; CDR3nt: TGTGCCAGCAGCTTAGGGACTAGCGGGAGCTCCTACGAGCAGTACTTC; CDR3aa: CASSLGTSGSSYEQYF
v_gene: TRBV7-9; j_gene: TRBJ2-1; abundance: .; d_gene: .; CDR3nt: TGTGCCAGCAGCCGCCCTAGCGATCCTGAGCAGTTCTTC; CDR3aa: CASSRPSDPEQFF
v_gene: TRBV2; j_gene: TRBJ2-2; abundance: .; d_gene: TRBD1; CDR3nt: TGTGCCAGCAGTGAGGGACAGGGGAGGGCCGGGGAGCTGTTTTTT; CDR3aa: CASSEGQGRAGELFF
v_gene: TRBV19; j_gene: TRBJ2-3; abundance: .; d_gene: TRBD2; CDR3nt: TGTGCCAGTAAAGCCGGGACTAGCGGGAGTAATACGCAGTATTTT; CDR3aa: CASKAGTSGSNTQYF
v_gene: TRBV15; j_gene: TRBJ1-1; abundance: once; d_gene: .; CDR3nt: TGTGCCACCAGCAGAGATGTGGCCGCGGGGGCGAACACTGAAGCTTTCTTT; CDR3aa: CATSRDVAAGANTEAFF
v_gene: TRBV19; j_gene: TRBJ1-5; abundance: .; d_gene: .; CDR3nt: TGTGCCAGTACCATGGGGCAGGGGAATCAGCCCCAGCATTTT; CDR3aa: CASTMGQGNQPQHF
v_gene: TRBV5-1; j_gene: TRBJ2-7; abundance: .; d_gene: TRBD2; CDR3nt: TGCGCCAGCTTCCGCAGGGAGGGAGACGAGCAGTACTTC; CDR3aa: CASFRREGDEQYF
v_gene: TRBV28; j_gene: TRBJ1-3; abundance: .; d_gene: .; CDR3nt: TGTGCCAGCAGTTCAGCAGGGTACGAATTTATGTCTGGAAACACCATATATTTT; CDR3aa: CASSSAGYEFMSGNTIYF
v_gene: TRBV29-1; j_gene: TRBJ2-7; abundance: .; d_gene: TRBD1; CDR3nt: TGCAGCGTTCCCGGGGACAGGGGGCCTGACGAGCAGTACTTC; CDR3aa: CSVPGDRGPDEQYF
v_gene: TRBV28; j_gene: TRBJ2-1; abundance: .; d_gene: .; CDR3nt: TGTGCCAGCAGTTTAAACAATGAGCAGTTCTTC; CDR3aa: CASSLNNEQFF
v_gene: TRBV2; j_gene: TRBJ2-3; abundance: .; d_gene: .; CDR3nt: TGTGCCAGCAGCACAGACGCCACAGATACGCAGTATTTT; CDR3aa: CASSTDATDTQYF
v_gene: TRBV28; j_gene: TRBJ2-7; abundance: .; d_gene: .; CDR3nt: TGTGCCAGCAGTTCTCGCAGGCCCCCCTACGAGCAGTACTTC; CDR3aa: CASSSRRPPYEQYF
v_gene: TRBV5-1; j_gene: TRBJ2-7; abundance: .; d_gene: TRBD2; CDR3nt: TGCGCCAGCAGCCAAACTAGCGGTCATCCCTACGAGCAGTACTTC; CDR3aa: CASSQTSGHPYEQYF
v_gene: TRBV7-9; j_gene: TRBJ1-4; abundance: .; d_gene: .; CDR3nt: TGTGCCAGCAGCTTAAGTAGGGGATCATCTAATGAAAAACTGTTTTTT; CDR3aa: CASSLSRGSSNEKLFF
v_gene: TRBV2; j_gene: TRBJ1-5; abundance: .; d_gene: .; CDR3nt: TGTGCCAGCAGCACCACCTCGCCGAGCCATCAGCCCCAGCATTTT; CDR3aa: CASSTTSPSHQPQHF
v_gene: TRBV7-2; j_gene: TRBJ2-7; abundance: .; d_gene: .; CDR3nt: TGTGCCAGCAGCTTAGGCCCGCTCCGTGAGCAGTACTTC; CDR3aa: CASSLGPLREQYF
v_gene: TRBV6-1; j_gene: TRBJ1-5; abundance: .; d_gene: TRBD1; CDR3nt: TGTGCCAGCTCCGGACAGGTTTCCAATCAGCCCCAGCATTTT; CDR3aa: CASSGQVSNQPQHF
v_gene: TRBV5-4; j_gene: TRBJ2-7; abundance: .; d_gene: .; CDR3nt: TGTGCCAGCAGCTTGGTCAGGGGTGCTACCTACGAGCAGTACTTC; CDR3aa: CASSLVRGATYEQYF
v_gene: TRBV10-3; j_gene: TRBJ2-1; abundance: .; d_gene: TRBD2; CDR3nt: TGTGCCATCAGTGGATCAGCGGGAGGTCGCAATGAGCAGTTCTTC; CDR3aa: CAISGSAGGRNEQFF
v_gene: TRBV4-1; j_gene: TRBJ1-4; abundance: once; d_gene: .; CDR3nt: TGCGCCAGCAGCCGACCTGGGGGAACTAATGAAAAACTGTTTTTT; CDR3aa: CASSRPGGTNEKLFF
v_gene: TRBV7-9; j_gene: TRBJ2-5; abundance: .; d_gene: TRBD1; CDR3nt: TGTGCCAGCGCACCGGGACAGGGCCGAGAGACCCAGTACTTC; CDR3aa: CASAPGQGRETQYF
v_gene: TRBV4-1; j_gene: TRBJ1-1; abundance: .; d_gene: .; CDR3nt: TGCGCCAGCAGCCAAGCGAGGCGCACTGAAGCTTTCTTT; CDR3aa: CASSQARRTEAFF
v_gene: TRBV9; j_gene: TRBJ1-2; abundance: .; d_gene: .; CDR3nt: TGTGCCAGCAGCGTAGATCCGAGCGAAGGCTATGGCTACACCTTC; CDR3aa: CASSVDPSEGYGYTF
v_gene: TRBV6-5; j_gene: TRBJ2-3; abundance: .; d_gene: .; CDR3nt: TGTGCCAGCAGTTACGGGCCATTTGACAATACGCAGTATTTT; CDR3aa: CASSYGPFDNTQYF
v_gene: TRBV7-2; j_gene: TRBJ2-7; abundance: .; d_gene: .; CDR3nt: TGTGCCAGCAGCCCGAACATCAACTACGAGCAGTACTTC; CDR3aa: CASSPNINYEQYF
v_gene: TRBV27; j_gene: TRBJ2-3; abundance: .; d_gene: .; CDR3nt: TGTGCCAGCAAACTAAACACAGATACGCAGTATTTT; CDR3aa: CASKLNTDTQYF
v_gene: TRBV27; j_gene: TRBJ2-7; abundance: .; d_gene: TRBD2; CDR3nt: TGTGCCAGCAGTCCCCGGACTAGTGCACCCTACGAGCAGTACTTC; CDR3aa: CASSPRTSAPYEQYF
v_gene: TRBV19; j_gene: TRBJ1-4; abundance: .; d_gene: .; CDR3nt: TGTGCCAGTAGTGAGGAAGACCGAACCGGACAGGAAAAACTGTTTTTT; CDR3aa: CASSEEDRTGQEKLFF
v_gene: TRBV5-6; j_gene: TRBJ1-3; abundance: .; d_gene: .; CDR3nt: TGTGCCAGCAGCTTGATTGGCAGCGTAGGAAACACCATATATTTT; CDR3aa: CASSLIGSVGNTIYF
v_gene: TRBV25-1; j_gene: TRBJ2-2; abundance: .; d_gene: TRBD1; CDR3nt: TGTGCCAGCAGCCTCGGGACAGGGGTCACCGGGGAGCTGTTTTTT; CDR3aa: CASSLGTGVTGELFF
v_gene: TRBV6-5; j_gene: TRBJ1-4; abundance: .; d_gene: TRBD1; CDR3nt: TGTGCCATGGTGGGACAGAATAATGAAAAACTGTTTTTT; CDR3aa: CAMVGQNNEKLFF
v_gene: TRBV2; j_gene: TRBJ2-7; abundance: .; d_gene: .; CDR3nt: TGTGCCAGCAGTGAAGCAGGGCAGTCCTACGAGCAGTACTTC; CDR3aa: CASSEAGQSYEQYF
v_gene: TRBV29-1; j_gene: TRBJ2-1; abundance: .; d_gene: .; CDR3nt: TGCAGCGTTGAAAGGGGGGAGGTTTACAATGAGCAGTTCTTC; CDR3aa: CSVERGEVYNEQFF
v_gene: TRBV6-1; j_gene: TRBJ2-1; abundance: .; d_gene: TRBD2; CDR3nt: TGTGCCACACGGGCTAGCGGGAGTAATGAGCAGTTCTTC; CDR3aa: CATRASGSNEQFF
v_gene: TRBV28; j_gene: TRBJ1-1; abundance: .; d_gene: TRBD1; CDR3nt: TGTGCCAGCAGTTTATCGGGACAGGGGGTAGGTACTGAAGCTTTCTTT; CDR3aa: CASSLSGQGVGTEAFF
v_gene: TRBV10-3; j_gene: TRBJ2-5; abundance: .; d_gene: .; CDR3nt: TGTGCCATCAGTGATGGAGGACGGAAAAAAGAGACCCAGTACTTC; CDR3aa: CAISDGGRKKETQYF
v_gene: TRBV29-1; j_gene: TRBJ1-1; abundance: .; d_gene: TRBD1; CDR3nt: TGCAGCGCACGCGGGACAGGGGATACAGCTTTCTTT; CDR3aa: CSARGTGDTAFF
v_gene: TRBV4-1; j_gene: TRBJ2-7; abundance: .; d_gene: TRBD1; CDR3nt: TGCGCCAGCAGCTCGATCGGGACAGGTTCCTACGAGCAGTACTTC; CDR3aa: CASSSIGTGSYEQYF
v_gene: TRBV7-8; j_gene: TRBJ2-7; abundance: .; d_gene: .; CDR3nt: TGTGCCAGCAGCTTAGTGGCGGTGCTCTCCTACGAGCAGTACTTC; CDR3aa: CASSLVAVLSYEQYF
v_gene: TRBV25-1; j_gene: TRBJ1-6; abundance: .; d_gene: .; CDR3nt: TGTGCCAGCAGTGAAACAAAAGCTCTTGGGTACTCACCCCTCCACTTT; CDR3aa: CASSETKALGYSPLHF
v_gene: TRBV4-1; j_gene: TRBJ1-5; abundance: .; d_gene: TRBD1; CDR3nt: TGCGCCAGCAGCCAAGGACAGGGCCGAGGCAATCAGCCCCAGCATTTT; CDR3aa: CASSQGQGRGNQPQHF
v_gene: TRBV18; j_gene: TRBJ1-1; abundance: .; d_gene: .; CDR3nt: TGTGCCAGCTCACCGCAAGACAGCACTGAAGCTTTCTTT; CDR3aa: CASSPQDSTEAFF
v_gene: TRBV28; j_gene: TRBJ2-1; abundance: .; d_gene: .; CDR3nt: TGTGCCAGCACCAAGAGGGGGGTCACCTACAATGAGCAGTTCTTC; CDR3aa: CASTKRGVTYNEQFF
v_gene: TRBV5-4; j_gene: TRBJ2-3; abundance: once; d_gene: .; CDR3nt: TGTGCCAGCAGCTCACGAATATCTAGCACAGATACGCAGTATTTT; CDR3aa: CASSSRISSTDTQYF
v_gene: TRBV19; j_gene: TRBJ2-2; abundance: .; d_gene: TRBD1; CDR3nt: TGTGCCAGTAGCCCCGGGACAGGGAACACCGGGGAGCTGTTTTTT; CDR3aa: CASSPGTGNTGELFF